Below are 4 T cell receptor beta chains sequenced from a single sample in a study of blood T cell repertoires in COVID-19 (dated by TCRdb to 2018 to 2021). The receptor library was made with the immunoSEQ multiplex PCR assay. As stored in TCRdb, this immuneACCESS dataset retains in-frame rearrangements with V and J assigned. A fraction of the clones does not appear; measured against another copy, unresolved V genes explain less than half of the discrepancy, and the remainder lacks a known reason. The sample contains tens of thousands of clones, about 75% of them found a single time. Of the sample, under 9.5% is held by the ten largest clones. Input material: peripheral blood. The source of these receptors is an older man with active or convalescent COVID-19.

The chain combines TRBV18 with TRBJ2-2; 8 positions match TRBD1. This CDR3 is 15 amino acids long. The germline CDR1 and CDR2 sequences are KGHSH and LQKENI. Trimming at V came to 2 bases and at J to 3 bases, leaving 2 bases not matched to a gene. For the CDR3, the DNA is TGTGCCAGCTCACCAAACAGGGGGGACACCGGGGAGCTGTTTTTT. Its translation is CASSPNRGDTGELFF.

V and J are TRBV2 and TRBJ2-5, with TRBD1 identical over 7 bases. Germline V CDR1 and CDR2: SNHLY, FYNNEI. Losses at the gene ends were 5 bases for V and 6 bases for J; bases not matched to a gene: 9. CDR3 length: 14 residues. The CDR3 sequence: CASSNRQGVKTQYF. DNA for the CDR3: TGTGCCAGCAGTAATAGACAGGGTGTAAAGACCCAGTACTTC.

Here the CDR3 DNA reads TGTGCCAGCAGACCAGGAGGAACCCACGAGCAGTACTTC. Translating gives CASRPGGTHEQYF. V gene TRBV7-9 combines with J gene TRBJ2-7, with D tentatively TRBD2 (5 bases). Germline V gene lookup returns CDR1 SEHNR and CDR2 FQNEAQ (reference sequence). V was cut by 6 bases and J by 5 bases, with 14 bases left in between. This CDR3 has 13 residues.

V is TRBV5-1 and J is TRBJ2-3; a possible D gene is TRBD2 (7 bases). There are 15 residues in the CDR3. V was clipped by 7 bases and J by 5 bases, with 20 bases between them. Germline lookup yields CDR1 SGHRS and CDR2 YFSETQ. The CDR3 DNA reads as TGCGCCAGCCGTAATGCGGGGGCACCTGAAGATACGCAGTATTTT. This translates into CASRNAGAPEDTQYF. Using reference TRBV5-1 and TRBJ2-3 for the parts outside the CDR3, the full variable domain is KAGVTQTPRYLIKTRGQQVTLSCSPISGHRSVSWYQQTPGQGLQFLFEYFSETQRNKGNFPGRFSGRQFSNSRSEMNVSTLELGDSALYLCASRNAGAPEDTQYFGPGTRLTVL.